This T cell receptor (delta chain) was identified during a study of γδ T cells in repeated Plasmodium falciparum infection. Bulk repertoires came from Vgamma9/Vdelta2+ or Vdelta2-negative gammadelta T cells flow-sorted from PBMC. TCRdb re-processed the multiplex PCR reads via CATT. The top ten clones hold roughly 8.6% of a sample with 50,000 or so delta-chain clones, approximately 1.5% of them seen once. This CDR3 region has 14 residues. The germline gives CDR1 TVYSNPD, CDR2 GDNSRS (reference sequence). On this clone itself: This likely stems from a read error, as it lies one base from a far larger clone. The sample holds other DNA sequences that translate to the same CDR3.

The sequence was collected from a pool of human donors (malaria-infected and uninfected, not separated). The rearrangement joins TRDV3 to TRDJ1, with 7 bases lining up with TRDD3. Sequences were obtained from gamma-delta T cells from blood. CDR3 sequence: CAYRLGGRPDKLIF. CDR3 sequence (DNA): TGTGCTTATCGCCTGGGGGGTCGACCCGATAAACTCATCTTT.